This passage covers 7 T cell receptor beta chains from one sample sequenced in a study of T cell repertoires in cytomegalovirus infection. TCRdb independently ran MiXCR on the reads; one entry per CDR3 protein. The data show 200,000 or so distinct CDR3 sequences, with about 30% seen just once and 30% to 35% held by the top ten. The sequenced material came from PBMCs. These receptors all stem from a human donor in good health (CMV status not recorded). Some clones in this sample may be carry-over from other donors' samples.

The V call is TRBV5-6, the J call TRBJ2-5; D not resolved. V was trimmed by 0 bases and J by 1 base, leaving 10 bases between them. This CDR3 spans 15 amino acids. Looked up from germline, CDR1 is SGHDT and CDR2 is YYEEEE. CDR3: CASSLGHPPQETQYF. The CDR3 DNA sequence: TGTGCCAGCAGCTTGGGGCATCCCCCCCAAGAGACCCAGTACTTC.

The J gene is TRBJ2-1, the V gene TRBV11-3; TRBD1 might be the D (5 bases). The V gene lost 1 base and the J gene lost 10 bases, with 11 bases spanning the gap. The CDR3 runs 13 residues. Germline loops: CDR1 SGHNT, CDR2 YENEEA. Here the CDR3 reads CASSLGTAGEQFF. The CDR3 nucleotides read TGTGCCAGCAGCTTAGGGACCGCAGGGGAGCAGTTCTTC.

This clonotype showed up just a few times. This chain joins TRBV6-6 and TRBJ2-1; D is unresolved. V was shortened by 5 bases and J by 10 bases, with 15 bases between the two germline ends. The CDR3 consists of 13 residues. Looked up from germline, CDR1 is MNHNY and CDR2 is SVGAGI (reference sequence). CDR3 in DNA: TGTGCCAGCAGTCCCCTGGTCACTAAAGAGCAGTTCTTC. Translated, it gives CASSPLVTKEQFF.

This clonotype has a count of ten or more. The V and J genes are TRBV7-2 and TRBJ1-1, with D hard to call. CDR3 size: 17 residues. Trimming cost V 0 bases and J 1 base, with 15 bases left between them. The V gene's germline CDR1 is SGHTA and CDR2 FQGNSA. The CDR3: CASSLAPKRARNTEAFF. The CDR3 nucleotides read TGTGCCAGCAGCTTAGCCCCAAAGAGGGCGAGGAACACTGAAGCTTTCTTT.

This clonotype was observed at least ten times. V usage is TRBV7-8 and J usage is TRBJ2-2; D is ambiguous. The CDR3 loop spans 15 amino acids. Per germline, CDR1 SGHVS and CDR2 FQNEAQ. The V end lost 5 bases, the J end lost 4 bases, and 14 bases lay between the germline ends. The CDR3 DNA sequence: TGTGCCAGCAGCCCATCGGGCTGGGGCACCGGGGAGCTGTTTTTT. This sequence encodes CASSPSGWGTGELFF.

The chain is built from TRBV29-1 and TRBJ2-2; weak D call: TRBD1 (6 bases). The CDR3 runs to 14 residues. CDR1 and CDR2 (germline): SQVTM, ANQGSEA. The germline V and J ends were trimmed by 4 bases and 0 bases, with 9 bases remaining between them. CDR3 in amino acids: CSVAGASNTGELFF. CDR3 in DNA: TGCAGCGTTGCAGGGGCCTCGAACACCGGGGAGCTGTTTTTT.

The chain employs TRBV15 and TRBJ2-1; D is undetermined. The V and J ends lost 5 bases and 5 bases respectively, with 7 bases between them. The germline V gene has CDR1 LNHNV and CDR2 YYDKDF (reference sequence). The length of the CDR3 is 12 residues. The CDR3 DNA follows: TGTGCCACCAGCTATAGGGACAATGAGCAGTTCTTC. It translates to CATSYRDNEQFF.